This T cell receptor (beta chain) was captured by sequencing in a study of siplizumab effects on memory and regulatory T cells. Overall study results and limits: Proliferating Tregs in siplizumab cultures were never verified as suppressive. Naive T cells seemed more diverse than memory cells; they also seemed major alloresponse contributors. The majority of clones, roughly 80-96% of proliferating CD4+ or CD8+ clones, lacked an assignable naive or memory phenotype.

Deletions cut 4 bases from V and 4 bases from J, with 1 base between. The CDR3 runs 11 residues. Germline V gene data show CDR1 as SGHNT and CDR2 as YENEEA. About this clone itself: Its antigen is not identified.

Assays covered some 94,000 TCR templates per sample. Sequencing used immunoSEQ multiplex PCR; TCRdb keeps in-frame clones, though not all of them. The table has 98,000 or so clones, over 90% seen once. The sequencing sample was made of Tregs sorted from blood. The rearrangement links TRBV11-3 to TRBJ2-2; D call uncertain. This receptor was taken from a human donor in good health. For the CDR3, the DNA is TGTGCCAGCAGCTCCACCGGGGAGCTGTTTTTT. As protein: CASSSTGELFF.